This T cell receptor (beta chain) was found in a study of T cell repertoires in cytomegalovirus infection. CDR3 length equals 13 residues. The J segment lost 12 bases and the V segment lost 0 bases, leaving 2 bases of the junction unmatched. The germline CDR1 and CDR2 sequences are ENHRY and SYGVKD. In its sample, this clonotype was seen a few times. MiXCR was run by TCRdb on the reads, yielding one entry per CDR3 protein. The repertoire consists of approximately 180,000 distinct CDR3 sequences, with approximately 17% occurring once and the leading ten covering 20% to 25%. The source is a human donor in good health (CMV status not recorded). Some clones in this sample may be carry-over from other donors' samples. Material: CD8+ T cells from PBMCs. The genes are TRBV10-3 and TRBJ1-4; 9 bases align to TRBD1. Written as DNA, the CDR3 is TGTGCCATCAGTGAGTCACGGGACAGGGAACTGTTTTTT. This encodes CAISESRDRELFF.